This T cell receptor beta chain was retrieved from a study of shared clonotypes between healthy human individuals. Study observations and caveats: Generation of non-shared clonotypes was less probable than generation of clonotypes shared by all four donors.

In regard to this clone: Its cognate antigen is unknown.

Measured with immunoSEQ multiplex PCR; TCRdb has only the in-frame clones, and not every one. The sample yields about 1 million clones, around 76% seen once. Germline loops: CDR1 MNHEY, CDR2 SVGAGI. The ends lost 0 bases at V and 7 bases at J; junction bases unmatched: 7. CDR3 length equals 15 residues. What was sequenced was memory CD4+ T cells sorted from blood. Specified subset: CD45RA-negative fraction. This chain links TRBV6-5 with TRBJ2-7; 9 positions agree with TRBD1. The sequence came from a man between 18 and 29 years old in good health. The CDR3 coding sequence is TGTGCCAGCAGTTACTCGGGACAGGGTGGTTGGGAGCAGTACTTC. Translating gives CASSYSGQGGWEQYF.